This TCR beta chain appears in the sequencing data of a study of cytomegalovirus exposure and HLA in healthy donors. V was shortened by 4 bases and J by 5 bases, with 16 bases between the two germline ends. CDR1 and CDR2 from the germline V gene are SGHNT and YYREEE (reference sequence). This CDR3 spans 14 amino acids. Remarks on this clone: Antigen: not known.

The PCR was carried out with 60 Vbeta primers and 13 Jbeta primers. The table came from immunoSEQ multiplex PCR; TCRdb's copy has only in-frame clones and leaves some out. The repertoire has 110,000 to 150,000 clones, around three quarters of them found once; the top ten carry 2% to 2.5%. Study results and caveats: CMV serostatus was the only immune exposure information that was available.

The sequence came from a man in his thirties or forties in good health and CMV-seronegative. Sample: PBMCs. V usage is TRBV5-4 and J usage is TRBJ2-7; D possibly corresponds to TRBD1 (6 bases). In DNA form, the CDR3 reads TGTGCCAGCAGCCCCCAGACAGGTTCAGACGAGCAGTACTTC. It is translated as CASSPQTGSDEQYF. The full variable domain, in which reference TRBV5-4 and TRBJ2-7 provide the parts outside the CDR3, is ETGVTQSPTHLIKTRGQQVTLRCSSQSGHNTVSWYQQALGQGPQFIFQYYREEENGRGNFPPRFSGLQFPNYSSELNVNALELDDSALYLCASSPQTGSDEQYFGPGTRLTVT.